This TCR beta chain comes out of a study of blood T cell repertoires in COVID-19. Looking at the study overall: Sources were T cells, B-cell-depleted T cells, or PBMCs; the material itself was cDNA or gDNA.

CDR3 size: 16 residues. V was cut by 0 bases and J by 3 bases, with 15 bases left in between. Germline V CDR1 and CDR2: MNHNS, SASEGT. The method was immunoSEQ multiplex PCR; TCRdb's version includes in-frame clones alone and lacks a portion of them. The table shows about 58,000 clones, with 60% to 85% occurring only once. This clone was counted a single time. This TCR came from a human donor in a cohort sampled during active COVID-19. Material: peripheral blood. The genes are TRBV6-1 and TRBJ2-7; tentatively, D is TRBD1 (6 bases). CDR3 sequence (DNA): TGTGCCAGCAGTGAAGCCTTTGGTCAGGGGTTCTACGAGCAGTACTTC. Translating it yields CASSEAFGQGFYEQYF.